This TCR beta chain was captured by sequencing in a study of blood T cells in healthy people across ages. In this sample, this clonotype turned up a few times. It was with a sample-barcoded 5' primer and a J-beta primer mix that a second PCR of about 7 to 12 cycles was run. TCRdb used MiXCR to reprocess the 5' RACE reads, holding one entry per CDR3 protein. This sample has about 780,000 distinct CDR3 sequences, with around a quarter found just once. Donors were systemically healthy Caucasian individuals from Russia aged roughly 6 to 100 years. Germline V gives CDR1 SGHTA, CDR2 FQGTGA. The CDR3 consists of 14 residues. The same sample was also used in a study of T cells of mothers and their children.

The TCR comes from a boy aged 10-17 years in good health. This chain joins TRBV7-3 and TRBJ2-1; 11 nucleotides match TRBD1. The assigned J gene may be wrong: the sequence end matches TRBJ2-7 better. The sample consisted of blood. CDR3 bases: TGTGCCAGCAGTACAGGGGACAGGGGGAACGAGCAGTACTTC. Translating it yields CASSTGDRGNEQYF.